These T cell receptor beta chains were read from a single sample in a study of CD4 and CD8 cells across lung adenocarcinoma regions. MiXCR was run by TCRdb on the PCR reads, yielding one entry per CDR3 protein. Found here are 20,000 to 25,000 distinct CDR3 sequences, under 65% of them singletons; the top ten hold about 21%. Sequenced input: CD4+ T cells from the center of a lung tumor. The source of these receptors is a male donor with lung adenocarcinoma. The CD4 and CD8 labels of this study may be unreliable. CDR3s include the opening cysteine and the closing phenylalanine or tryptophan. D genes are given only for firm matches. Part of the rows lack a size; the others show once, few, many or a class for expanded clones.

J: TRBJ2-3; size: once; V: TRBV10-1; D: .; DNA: TGCGCGGGCATCCGGGATTCGAACACCGATACGCAGTTTTTT; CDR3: CAGIRDSNTDTQFF
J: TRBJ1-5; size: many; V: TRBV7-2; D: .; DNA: TGTGCCAGCAGCTTGTGGAGGGATCAGCCCCAGCATTTT; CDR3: CASSLWRDQPQHF
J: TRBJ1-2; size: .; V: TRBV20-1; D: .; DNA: TGCAGTGCTAGAGTTGGGGGAAATATTGACGGCTACACCTTC; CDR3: CSARVGGNIDGYTF
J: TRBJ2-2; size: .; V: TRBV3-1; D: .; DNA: TGTGCCAGCAGATCCCGGGACGGCCTCGGCGGGGAGCTGTTTTTT; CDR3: CASRSRDGLGGELFF
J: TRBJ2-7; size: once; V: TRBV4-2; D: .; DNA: TGTGCCAGCAGCCAGCCGATAGCGGAAGGGCGCGAGCAGTACTTC; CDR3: CASSQPIAEGREQYF
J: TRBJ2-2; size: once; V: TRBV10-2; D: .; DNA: TGCGCCAGCGCCCCCCAGGTTGTGGGGACCGGGACGCTGTTTTTT; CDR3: CASAPQVVGTGTLFF
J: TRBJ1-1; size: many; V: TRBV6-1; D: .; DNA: TGTGCCAGCAGCGTACGAGAGAACACTGAAGCTTTCTTT; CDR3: CASSVRENTEAFF
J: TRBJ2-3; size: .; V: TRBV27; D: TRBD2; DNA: TGTGCCAGCTGTGCGGGCCGCGGGGGTTCTGGGAAAGATACGCAGTACTTT; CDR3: CASCAGRGGSGKDTQYF
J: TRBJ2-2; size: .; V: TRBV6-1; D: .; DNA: TGTGCCAGCTGCCGGGACCATTACACCGGGGAGCTGTTTTTT; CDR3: CASCRDHYTGELFF
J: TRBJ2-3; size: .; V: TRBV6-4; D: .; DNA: TGTGCCAGCAGCGCCGGGAGCGGAGGCGCAGATACGCAGTATTTC; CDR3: CASSAGSGGADTQYF
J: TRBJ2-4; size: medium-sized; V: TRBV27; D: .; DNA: TGTGCCAGCGTAGGGGGTCCCGCAGCTCTAGCCAAAAACATTCAGTACTTC; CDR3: CASVGGPAALAKNIQYF
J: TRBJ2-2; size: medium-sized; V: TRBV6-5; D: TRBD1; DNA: TGTGCCAGCAGTTACACGACAGGGGGGTACGGGGAGCTGTTTTTT; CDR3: CASSYTTGGYGELFF
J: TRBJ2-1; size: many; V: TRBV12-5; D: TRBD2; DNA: TGTGCTAGTGGTCGAGGGCGGGAGAGTCCCGGTAATGAGCAGTTCTTC; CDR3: CASGRGRESPGNEQFF
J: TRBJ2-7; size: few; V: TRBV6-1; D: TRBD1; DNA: TGTGCCAGCAGTAAGTGGGGACAGCCCGACTACAATGAGCAGTACTTC; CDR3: CASSKWGQPDYNEQYF
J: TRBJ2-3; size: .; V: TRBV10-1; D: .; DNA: TGCGCCACGGGGCAGGGAGCCAAAGATACGCAGTACTTT; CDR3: CATGQGAKDTQYF
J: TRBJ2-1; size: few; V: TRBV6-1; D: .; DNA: TGTGCCAGCAGTCAATTTTCGGGGACATCTTTCAATGAGCAGTTCTTC; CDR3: CASSQFSGTSFNEQFF
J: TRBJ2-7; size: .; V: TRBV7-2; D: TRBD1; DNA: TGTGCCAGCAGCTACGGACAGGGCGGGGAGCAGTACTTC; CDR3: CASSYGQGGEQYF
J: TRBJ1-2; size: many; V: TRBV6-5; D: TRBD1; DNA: TGTGCCAGCAAAAGACAGGGAACCTTATTTAACTATGGCTACACCTTC; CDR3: CASKRQGTLFNYGYTF
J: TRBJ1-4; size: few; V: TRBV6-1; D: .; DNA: TGTGCCAGCAGTGAAGCTCAGGGGAGATGGTCAGGAAAACTGTTTTTT; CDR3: CASSEAQGRWSGKLFF
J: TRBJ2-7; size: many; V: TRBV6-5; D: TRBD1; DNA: TGTGCCAGCAGACCGGGACAGGGGAACATCTACGAGCAGTACTTC; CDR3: CASRPGQGNIYEQYF
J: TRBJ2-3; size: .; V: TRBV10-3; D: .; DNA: TGTGCCACGGGTGTGTGGGGCAAAGATACGCAGTATTTC; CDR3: CATGVWGKDTQYF
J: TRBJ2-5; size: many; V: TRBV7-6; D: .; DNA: TGTGCCAGCAGCTTTAGCTACCAAGAGACCCAGTACTTC; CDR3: CASSFSYQETQYF
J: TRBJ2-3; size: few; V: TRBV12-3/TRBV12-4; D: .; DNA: TGTGCCAGCAGTTTTGTGGGGGGTAGCACAGATACGCAGTATTTT; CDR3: CASSFVGGSTDTQYF
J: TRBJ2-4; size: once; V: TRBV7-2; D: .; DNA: TGTGCCAGCAGCTTAGTGCGGTCGGGGGACATTCAGTACTTC; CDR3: CASSLVRSGDIQYF
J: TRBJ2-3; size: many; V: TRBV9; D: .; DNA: TGTGCCAGCAGCGCCGACTTAACGGGCACAGATACGCAGTATTTT; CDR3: CASSADLTGTDTQYF
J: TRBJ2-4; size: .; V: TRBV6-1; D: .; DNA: TGTGCCAGCAGGGAGTCCATAGCCAAAAATACTCAGTATTTC; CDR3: CASRESIAKNTQYF
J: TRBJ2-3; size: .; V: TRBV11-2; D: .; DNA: TGTGCCAGCAGCCACGAGAGGGGGAGAGTCACAAATACTCAGTACTTT; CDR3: CASSHERGRVTNTQYF
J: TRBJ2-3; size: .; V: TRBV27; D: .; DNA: TGTGCGGGGCGGCGAGGCAAAGACACTCAGTATTTC; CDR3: CAGRRGKDTQYF
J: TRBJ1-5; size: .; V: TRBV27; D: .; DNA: TGTGCCAGCAGTCCCCAATTTAATCAGCCCCAGCATTTT; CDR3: CASSPQFNQPQHF
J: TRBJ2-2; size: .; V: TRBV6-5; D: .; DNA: TGTGCCCGCAGACTCCAGTCTGGAATCACCGGGGAGCAGTTTTTT; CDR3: CARRLQSGITGEQFF
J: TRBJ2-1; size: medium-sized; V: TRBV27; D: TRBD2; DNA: TGTGCCAGCACCGCTAGCGGCTCCTACAATGAGCAGTTCTTC; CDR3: CASTASGSYNEQFF
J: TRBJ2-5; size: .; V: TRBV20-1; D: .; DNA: TGCAGTGCTCCTAAGGATGGCGAGACCCAGTACTTC; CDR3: CSAPKDGETQYF
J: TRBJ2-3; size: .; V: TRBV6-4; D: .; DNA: TGTGCCAGGGGGGACGGGGGCGGGGGCCAAGATACGCAGTATTTC; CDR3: CARGDGGGGQDTQYF
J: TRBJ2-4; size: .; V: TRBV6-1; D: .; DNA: TGTGCCAGGAGTGTAGGGGCTAGTGGGCGAAAGACTCAGTACTTC; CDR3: CARSVGASGRKTQYF
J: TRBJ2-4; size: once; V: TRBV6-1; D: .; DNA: TGTCCCAGCCGCCTCTGGGAGCAGGGTGCAACAAACATTCAGTACTTC; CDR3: CPSRLWEQGATNIQYF
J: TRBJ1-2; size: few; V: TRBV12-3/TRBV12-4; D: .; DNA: TGTGCCAGCAGTTCCCCGGAACGGGGGAACTATGGCTACACCTTC; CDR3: CASSSPERGNYGYTF
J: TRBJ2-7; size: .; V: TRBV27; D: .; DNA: TGTGCCAGCAGTGGAGGGGAGGCCTACGAGCAGTACTTC; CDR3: CASSGGEAYEQYF
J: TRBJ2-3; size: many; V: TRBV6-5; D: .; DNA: TGTGCCAGCGCAGCCTATATCACAGATACGCAGTATTTT; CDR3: CASAAYITDTQYF
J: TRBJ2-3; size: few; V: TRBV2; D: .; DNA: TGTGCCAGCAAGAGGTCAGATACGCAGTATTTT; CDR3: CASKRSDTQYF
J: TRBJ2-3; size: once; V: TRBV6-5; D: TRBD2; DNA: TGTGCCAGCAGTTTTGGTAGCGGGGAGACCACAGATACGCAGTATTTT; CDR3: CASSFGSGETTDTQYF
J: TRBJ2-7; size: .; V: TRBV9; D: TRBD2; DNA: TGTGCCAGCAGCGTAGAGAGCGGGAGTGTTTACGAGCAGTACTTC; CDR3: CASSVESGSVYEQYF
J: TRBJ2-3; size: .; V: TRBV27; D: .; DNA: TGTGCCGGGGGGACCGGGGGCCAAGACCAAGAGACGCAGTATTTC; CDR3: CAGGTGGQDQETQYF
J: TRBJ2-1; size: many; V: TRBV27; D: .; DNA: TGTGCCAGCAGCGACGTAGGCCCCTACAATGAGCAGTTCTTC; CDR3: CASSDVGPYNEQFF
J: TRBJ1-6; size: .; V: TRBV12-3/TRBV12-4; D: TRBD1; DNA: TGTGCCAGCAGTTCCGGGACAGAATATAATTCACCCCTCCACTTT; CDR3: CASSSGTEYNSPLHF
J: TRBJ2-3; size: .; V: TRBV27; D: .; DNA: TGTGCCAGCAGTTTCACGGGGCCACGCCTCAAAGACATGCAGTACTTT; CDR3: CASSFTGPRLKDMQYF
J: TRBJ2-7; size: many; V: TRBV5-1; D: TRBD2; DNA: TGCGCCAGCAGCCCCCACTGGGGGGGAACGAACTACGAGCAGTACTTC; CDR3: CASSPHWGGTNYEQYF
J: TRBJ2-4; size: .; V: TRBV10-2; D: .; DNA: TGCGGCAGCTGGGGCACTAGCGCCAAAAACATTCAGTACTTC; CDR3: CGSWGTSAKNIQYF
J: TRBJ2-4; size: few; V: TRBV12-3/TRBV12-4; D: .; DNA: TGTGCCAGCAGTCCCCCGGGTGACAGAGCCAAAAACATTCAGTACTTC; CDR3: CASSPPGDRAKNIQYF
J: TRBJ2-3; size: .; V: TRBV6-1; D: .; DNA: TGTGCCAGCAGGGGCCAGGGGGGCAGTAGCACAGATACGCAGTATTTT; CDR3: CASRGQGGSSTDTQYF
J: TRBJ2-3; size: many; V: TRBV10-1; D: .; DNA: TGCGCCAGCAGTGACGGAGGGCCCACAGATACGCAGTATTTT; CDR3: CASSDGGPTDTQYF